The present T cell receptor beta chain was sequenced within a study of T-cell reconstitution after alpha-beta-depleted transplantation in children. Notes on this clonotype: Its target is not known.

Study-level findings and limits: Approximately two months post-transplant, alpha-beta T cells reportedly originated from several hundred expanded graft clones. T-cell numbers and diversity, one year after transplant, stemmed largely from T cells that were newly produced. Recipient T cells and thymic progenitors that survived were the source of the high TCRbeta diversity seen at day 60 in some patients.

Unique molecular identifiers tagged the TCRbeta library. MiXCR, run by TCRdb on the PCR reads, gives a single entry per CDR3 protein. The sample lists just under 350,000 distinct CDR3 sequences; roughly 17% were seen once. The sample here was PBMCs, mostly from graft donor cells, taken 360 days after TCRalphabeta/CD19-depleted stem cell transplant. The TCR sequence derives from a male patient aged 2 to 10 who had a stem cell transplant for acute lymphoblastic leukemia, so the T cells may come from the graft donor.

CDR3 nucleotides: TGTGCCAGCAGCTCCCCGGGCCGCGGGAACTATGGCTACACCTTC. Encoded protein: CASSSPGRGNYGYTF. The J gene is TRBJ1-2, the V gene TRBV7-2; D uncertain. This CDR3 has 15 amino acids. Trimming took 4 bases from V and 2 from J, leaving 14 bases between them. The V gene's germline CDR1 is SGHTA and CDR2 FQGNSA.